This passage covers 21 T cell receptor beta chains from one sample sequenced in a study of beta chain features in type 1 diabetes. The whole isolated RNA underwent reverse transcription, so sequencing captured expressed TCRB transcripts. The data were produced by immunoSEQ multiplex PCR, yet TCRdb's version contains in-frame clones alone and is incomplete. The table shows about 230,000 clones, with over 7.5% occurring only once. The sequencing sample was made of naive CD4+ T cells from blood. These receptors originate from a woman aged 18 to 35 in good health.

This clone was detected only a few times. The chain combines TRBV5-4 with TRBJ1-1, with a weak D call TRBD1 (5 bases). This CDR3 contains 14 residues. Germline V CDR1 and CDR2: SGHNT, YYREEE (reference sequence). V was cut by 0 bases and J by 6 bases, with 12 bases left in between. CDR3 residues: CASSLAGGSSEAFF. In DNA form, the CDR3 reads TGTGCCAGCAGCTTGGCCGGGGGTTCCTCTGAAGCTTTCTTT.

This clone was seen more than once but under ten times. The V call is TRBV25-1, the J call TRBJ1-1; D uncertain. The V and J ends lost 1 base and 6 bases respectively, with 9 bases between them. Per germline, CDR1 MGHDK and CDR2 SYGVNS. The CDR3 totals 13 residues. The CDR3 here is CASSEFARSEAFF. In DNA form, the CDR3 reads TGTGCCAGCAGTGAATTTGCGAGGTCTGAAGCTTTCTTT.

This clone showed up just a few times. The genes are TRBV7-9 and TRBJ2-7; 7 positions match TRBD1. Trimming at V came to 2 bases and at J to 2 bases, leaving 6 bases not matched to a gene. The CDR3 consists of 15 residues. In germline, CDR1 is SEHNR, CDR2 FQNEAQ (reference sequence). CDR3 residues: CASSLQTGTAYEQYF. CDR3 in DNA: TGTGCCAGCAGCTTACAGACAGGGACGGCCTACGAGCAGTACTTC. Supplemented by reference TRBV7-9 and TRBJ2-7, the full variable domain reads DTGVSQNPRHKITKRGQNVTFRCDPISEHNRLYWYRQTLGQGPEFLTYFQNEAQLEKSRLLSDRFSAERPKGSFSTLEIQRTEQGDSAMYLCASSLQTGTAYEQYFGPGTRLTVT.

The V call is TRBV9, the J call TRBJ1-2; possibly TRBD1 for D (5 bases). This CDR3 has 14 amino acids. CDR1 and CDR2 from the germline V gene are SGDLS and YYNGEE. V lost 6 bases to trimming and J lost 4 bases, with 16 bases between them. CDR3 DNA: TGTGCCAGCACCCGAACCAGGGTTAGCTATGGCTACACCTTC. As protein: CASTRTRVSYGYTF.

In its sample, this clone was seen a few times. The chain has TRBV11-2 and TRBJ2-7; D is perhaps TRBD2 (6 bases). Trimming stripped 5 bases from V and 0 bases from J, with 17 bases between. The CDR3 spans 16 residues. CDR1 is SGHAT and CDR2 is FQNNGV in the germline V gene. The CDR3 DNA reads as TGTGCCAGCAGCCAGACGGGGGACCGGGTCTCCTACGAGCAGTACTTC. Amino acid sequence: CASSQTGDRVSYEQYF.

This chain connects TRBV19 to TRBJ2-7, with 8 bases matching TRBD2. Germline trimming cut 2 bases from V and 2 bases from J; bases unmatched to any gene: 2. This CDR3 is built from 14 residues. From germline, CDR1 is LNHDA and CDR2 SQIVND (reference sequence). The CDR3 DNA sequence: TGTGCCAGTAGTATAAACGGGGGGGCCTACGAGCAGTACTTC. Translated: CASSINGGAYEQYF.

This chain joins TRBV25-1 and TRBJ1-2; D is unclear. Between the trimmed V and J ends, which lost 8 bases and 4 bases, there was a span of 14 bases. The CDR3 totals 13 residues. The germline gives CDR1 MGHDK, CDR2 SYGVNS. CDR3 amino acids: CASGSSGGYGYTF. The CDR3 region has the DNA TGTGCCAGCGGGAGCTCGGGAGGCTATGGCTACACCTTC.

This chain links TRBV4-1 with TRBJ2-1; TRBD1 is a possible D gene (6 bases). This CDR3 is 14 amino acids long. Germline-derived CDR1 and CDR2 are MGHRA and YSYEKL. V lost 0 bases, J lost 12 bases, and 15 bases lay in between. In DNA form, the CDR3 reads TGCGCCAGCAGCCAAGATCGGATACAGGGAATGCAGTTCTTC. As protein: CASSQDRIQGMQFF.

The CDR3 coding sequence is TGTGCCAGCAGTGAGGGGACACCTAGTCTTTATAGCAATCAGCCCCAGCATTTT. As protein: CASSEGTPSLYSNQPQHF. This chain links TRBV2 with TRBJ1-5, with D possibly being TRBD1 (6 bases). Trimming shortened V by 3 bases and J by 0 bases, and 18 bases separated the two germline ends. Germline V CDR1 and CDR2: SNHLY, FYNNEI. The CDR3 spans 18 residues.

The V and J genes are TRBV6-5 and TRBJ1-1; D is undetermined. The CDR3 runs to 12 residues. The germline gives CDR1 MNHEY, CDR2 SVGAGI. V lost 6 bases and J lost 4, with 9 bases in between. The CDR3, as DNA: TGTGCCAGCAGCCCCCCGAGCACTGAAGCTTTCTTT. This codes for CASSPPSTEAFF.

This chain uses TRBV7-9 with TRBJ1-1; a weak D match, TRBD1 (5 bases). Germline-derived CDR1 and CDR2 are SEHNR and FQNEAQ (reference sequence). V dropped 8 bases and J dropped 2 bases, with 15 bases sitting between them. The CDR3 is 14 amino acids. The CDR3 region has the DNA TGTGCCAGCCGGGGGGTTCTCTATAACACTGAAGCTTTCTTT. It specifies CASRGVLYNTEAFF.

This clone was detected only a few times. This chain connects TRBV6-5 to TRBJ1-4, with TRBD1 as a possible D gene (6 bases). This CDR3 spans 14 amino acids. In germline, CDR1 is MNHEY, CDR2 SVGAGI. V lost 4 bases, J lost 8 bases, and 14 bases lay in between. The DNA for the CDR3 is TGTGCCAGCAGTTTAGGACAGAAATGGGAAAAACTGTTTTTT. As protein: CASSLGQKWEKLFF.

The chain carries TRBV6-1 and TRBJ1-2; 12 bases are shared with TRBD1. CDR1 and CDR2 from the germline V gene are MNHNS and SASEGT. There are 15 residues in the CDR3. V was clipped by 6 bases and J by 4 bases; unmatched bases: 6. In DNA form, the CDR3 reads TGTGCCAGCAGCCACCGGGACAGGGGGCTCTATGGCTACACCTTC. Encoded protein: CASSHRDRGLYGYTF.

The J gene is TRBJ1-1, the V gene TRBV6-6; D is unresolved. The CDR3 sequence is 13 residues long. From germline, CDR1 is MNHNY and CDR2 SVGAGI (reference sequence). Trimming cost V 7 bases and J 3 bases, with 12 bases left between them. Written as DNA, the CDR3 is TGTGCCAGCAACCCAGGAGGGCACACTGAAGCTTTCTTT. Translated: CASNPGGHTEAFF.

V and J are TRBV2 and TRBJ1-5; D unresolved. Germline CDR1 is SNHLY and CDR2 is FYNNEI. CDR3 length equals 13 residues. V was clipped by 3 bases and J by 7 bases, with 10 bases between them. The CDR3: CASSDGRGQPQHF. In DNA, the CDR3 is TGTGCCAGCAGTGATGGCCGGGGACAGCCCCAGCATTTT.

The table lists this clone with a few counts. The chain employs TRBV5-1 and TRBJ2-7, with 9 bases lining up with TRBD1. The CDR3 covers 18 residues. With 4 bases clipped from V and 0 bases from J, the junction kept 14 bases outside the gene matches. Per the germline V gene, CDR1 is SGHRS and CDR2 is YFSETQ. The CDR3 reads CASSPTSAGTGTSYEQYF. The DNA of the CDR3 is TGCGCCAGCAGCCCGACGTCAGCCGGGACAGGGACCTCCTACGAGCAGTACTTC.

The rearrangement uses TRBV27 and TRBJ1-2; the match to TRBD1 covers 10 bases. With V trimmed by 4 bases and J by 12 bases, 8 bases remained unmatched. Germline CDR1 reads MNHEY; CDR2 reads SMNVEV (reference sequence). The length of the CDR3 is 13 residues. CDR3: CASSSDRDRGHTF. The CDR3 coding sequence is TGTGCCAGCAGTTCCGACCGGGACAGGGGACACACCTTC.

The chain uses TRBV28 and TRBJ2-2, with D perhaps TRBD2 (5 bases). The germline V gene encodes CDR1 MDHEN and CDR2 SYDVKM. V gave up 7 bases and J gave up 8 bases, with 17 bases separating them. This CDR3 is 14 amino acids long. This chain's CDR3 is CASTSRPEAGELFF. Written as DNA, the CDR3 is TGTGCCAGCACATCCCGGCCGGAGGCAGGGGAGCTGTTTTTT.

This chain uses TRBV28 with TRBJ2-7, with 9 positions matching TRBD2. Germline lookup yields CDR1 MDHEN and CDR2 SYDVKM. After removal of 3 bases from V and 4 bases from J, the junction contained 7 bases not matched to a gene. The CDR3 loop spans 15 amino acids. The CDR3 here is CASSFHSGGLYEQYF. The CDR3, as DNA: TGTGCCAGCAGTTTCCATAGCGGGGGCCTGTACGAGCAGTACTTC.

Only a few counts were recorded for this clone. The chain has TRBV6-9 and TRBJ2-5; 7 nucleotides match TRBD1. The V gene's germline CDR1 is MNHGY and CDR2 SVAAGI. Losses at the gene ends were 5 bases for V and 1 base for J; bases not matched to a gene: 7. The length of the CDR3 is 15 residues. CDR3 in amino acids: CASSLSWDSQETQYF. CDR3 nucleotide sequence: TGTGCCAGCAGTCTATCCTGGGACAGCCAAGAGACCCAGTACTTC.

CDR3 nucleotide sequence: TGTGCCAGCAGGGAACAGGGGTGGGGCGATGAGCAGTTCTTC. It codes for CASREQGWGDEQFF. The rearrangement joins TRBV6-1 to TRBJ2-1, with 7 bases fitting TRBD1. CDR3 length: 14 residues. J was trimmed by 8 bases and V by 6 bases; bases with no gene match: 10. Germline CDR1 reads MNHNS; CDR2 reads SASEGT.